The 4 T cell receptor beta chains given below trace back to one sample, sequenced in a study of T cell repertoires in cytomegalovirus infection. Their target antigens are unknown. TCRdb re-called the reads through MiXCR, storing one row per CDR3 protein. The profile covers about 830,000 distinct CDR3 sequences, with approximately 30% appearing a single time and 12% taken by the ten largest. This material consisted of cultured CD8+ T cells from PBMCs, taken from culture after CMV antigen stimulation. The receptor source for this set is a human donor in good health (CMV status not recorded). Some clones in this sample may be carry-over from other donors' samples.

This clonotype was recorded many times. This chain links TRBV6-5 with TRBJ1-1; 8 positions match TRBD1. The V gene's germline CDR1 is MNHEY and CDR2 SVGAGI. This CDR3 is 15 amino acids long. After removal of 2 bases from V and 3 bases from J, the junction contained 5 bases not matched to a gene. In nucleotides, the CDR3 is TGTGCCAGCAGTTACGATACAGGGGGGGACACTGAAGCTTTCTTT. It specifies CASSYDTGGDTEAFF.

This clonotype was counted ten times or more. This chain joins TRBV7-8 and TRBJ2-1; 9 bases are shared with TRBD2. The CDR3 contains 16 residues. Losses at the gene ends were 5 bases for V and 8 bases for J; bases not matched to a gene: 13. CDR1 and CDR2 (germline): SGHVS, FQNEAQ. The CDR3 DNA sequence: TGTGCCAGCAGCCTAGGGGGCGGGGGGGGAGTACATGAGCAGTTCTTC. This translates into CASSLGGGGGVHEQFF.

This rearrangement joins TRBV14 to TRBJ2-2; 8 bases align to TRBD2. Trimming at V came to 4 bases and at J to 7 bases, leaving 14 bases not matched to a gene. Germline V gene data show CDR1 as SGHDN and CDR2 as FVKESK. The CDR3 runs 17 residues. The CDR3 is CASSPAPGLGRYGELFF. CDR3 bases: TGTGCCAGCAGCCCCGCCCCGGGACTAGGAAGATACGGGGAGCTGTTTTTT.

The chain uses TRBV2 and TRBJ1-2, with 7 bases lining up with TRBD1. The ends lost 11 bases at V and 1 base at J; junction bases unmatched: 10. Germline V CDR1 and CDR2: SNHLY, FYNNEI. The CDR3 totals 14 residues. The CDR3 is CAWNRDRVNYGYTF. Written as DNA, the CDR3 is TGTGCCTGGAACCGGGACAGAGTTAACTATGGCTACACCTTC.